This is a list of T cell receptor beta chains from one sample in a study of T cells after yellow fever vaccination. TCRdb called the 5' RACE reads again in MiXCR, with one record for every CDR3 protein. The profile covers hundreds of thousands of distinct CDR3 sequences, with 6.2% appearing a single time and 14% to 15% taken by the ten largest. Material: PBMCs, obtained 5 days after the yellow fever booster vaccination. The origin of the receptors is a man younger than 40 who received the YFV17D yellow fever vaccine. Each CDR3 is given with its conserved first and last residue. Each record gives: V gene, clone size, J gene, D gene, CDR3 protein, CDR3 DNA. A D gene is named only where the DNA matches it firmly. Clone size appears in some rows only: once, few, many, or a class for an expanded clone.

TRBV7-2	many	TRBJ2-7	NA	CASSLSGSTLKLYF	TGTGCCAGCAGCTTAAGTGGTTCAACACTGAAGCTGTACTTC
TRBV5-4	NA	TRBJ2-6	NA	CASSFISSILAGANVLTF	TGTGCCAGCAGCTTCATTAGCAGTATTCTGGCTGGGGCCAACGTCCTGACTTTC
TRBV15	many	TRBJ2-5	NA	CATSREQGTQYF	TGTGCCACCAGCAGAGAACAGGGGACCCAGTACTTC
TRBV2	NA	TRBJ2-1	TRBD1	CASSATGQGDEQFF	TGTGCCAGCAGTGCAACAGGGCAGGGGGATGAGCAGTTCTTC
TRBV5-1	many	TRBJ2-3	NA	CASSLVLGSRADTQYF	TGCGCCAGCAGCTTGGTATTGGGGAGTCGGGCAGATACGCAGTATTTT
TRBV28	NA	TRBJ2-7	TRBD1	CASSHAGTGIYEQYF	TGTGCCAGCAGTCACGCCGGGACAGGGATTTACGAGCAGTACTTC
TRBV11-3	few	TRBJ2-3	TRBD2	CASSASGRDTQYF	TGTGCCAGCAGCGCTAGCGGGAGAGATACGCAGTATTTT
TRBV4-3	many	TRBJ2-7	TRBD2	CASSQDDSGRYEQYF	TGCGCCAGCAGCCAAGATGACAGCGGGAGGTACGAGCAGTACTTC
TRBV12-3/TRBV12-4	NA	TRBJ2-1	NA	CASAGLPHNEQFF	TGTGCCAGCGCCGGACTACCTCACAATGAGCAGTTCTTC
TRBV30	NA	TRBJ2-7	TRBD1	CAWGTEVPYEQYF	TGTGCCTGGGGGACAGAGGTACCCTACGAGCAGTACTTC
TRBV5-1	many	TRBJ2-1	TRBD2	CASSLVGTSGNEQFF	TGCGCCAGCAGCTTGGTGGGGACTAGCGGCAATGAGCAGTTCTTC
TRBV6-5	few	TRBJ2-1	NA	CASSYRRDEQFF	TGTGCCAGCAGTTACCGGAGGGATGAGCAGTTCTTC
TRBV29-1	few	TRBJ2-3	NA	CSVEMGRAHDTQYF	TGCAGCGTTGAGATGGGCAGGGCCCACGATACGCAGTATTTT
TRBV28	many	TRBJ2-4	TRBD2	CASNSPASGVQYF	TGTGCCAGCAACTCCCCCGCTAGCGGTGTTCAGTACTTC
TRBV28	few	TRBJ2-2	TRBD2	CASRTSGSSTGELFF	TGTGCCAGCAGAACTAGCGGGAGTTCTACCGGGGAGCTGTTTTTT
TRBV6-5	NA	TRBJ2-5	TRBD2	CASSYRPGGTRRETQYF	TGTGCCAGCAGTTACCGCCCGGGAGGGACCAGGAGGGAGACCCAGTACTTC
TRBV4-1	few	TRBJ2-2	NA	CASSPGRYTGELFF	TGCGCCAGCAGCCCGGGACGGTACACCGGGGAGCTGTTTTTT
TRBV29-1	few	TRBJ2-5	NA	CSVDADGGLYQETQYF	TGCAGCGTTGACGCGGACGGGGGCTTGTACCAAGAGACCCAGTACTTC
TRBV29-1	NA	TRBJ2-5	NA	CSVRTGETQYF	TGCAGCGTTCGCACAGGGGAGACCCAGTACTTC
TRBV29-1	NA	TRBJ2-2	NA	CSVERGTGELFF	TGCAGCGTTGAACGGGGTACCGGGGAGCTGTTTTTT
TRBV27	few	TRBJ1-2	TRBD1	CASSLWTGRGYTF	TGTGCCAGCAGTTTATGGACAGGACGAGGCTACACCTTC
TRBV6-5	few	TRBJ1-2	NA	CASSYQFVRTAYGYTF	TGTGCCAGCAGTTATCAGTTTGTCCGGACAGCCTATGGCTACACCTTC
TRBV12-3/TRBV12-4	NA	TRBJ2-5	NA	CAGSLLVQETQYF	TGTGCCGGCAGTTTATTAGTTCAAGAGACCCAGTACTTC
TRBV20-1	few	TRBJ2-2	NA	CSASRRVNTGELFF	TGCAGTGCTAGCCGCAGGGTGAACACCGGGGAGCTGTTTTTT
TRBV4-3	many	TRBJ2-1	NA	CASSATGPSSNEQFF	TGCGCCAGCAGCGCTACTGGTCCGTCTTCCAATGAGCAGTTCTTC
TRBV4-3	NA	TRBJ2-7	TRBD1	CASSHTQGAGEQYF	TGCGCCAGCAGCCACACACAGGGGGCGGGGGAGCAGTACTTC
TRBV7-8	many	TRBJ2-3	NA	CASIDRGTDTQYF	TGTGCCAGCATAGATCGCGGCACAGATACGCAGTATTTT
TRBV19	many	TRBJ2-1	TRBD2	CASTGLANEQFF	TGTGCCAGTACCGGACTAGCGAATGAGCAGTTCTTC
TRBV3-1	many	TRBJ2-1	NA	CASSHSDARAGRYNEQFF	TGTGCCAGCAGCCATTCAGACGCTAGGGCAGGACGGTACAATGAGCAGTTCTTC
TRBV28	few	TRBJ2-6	NA	CASSWAGANVLTF	TGTGCCAGCAGTTGGGCTGGGGCCAACGTCCTGACTTTC
TRBV6-2/TRBV6-3	many	TRBJ2-1	NA	CASSYRPALRYNEQFF	TGTGCCAGCAGTTACCGTCCAGCGCTAAGGTACAATGAGCAGTTCTTC
TRBV25-1	many	TRBJ2-1	NA	CASSENPSSYNEQFF	TGTGCCAGCAGTGAAAACCCCTCCTCCTACAATGAGCAGTTCTTC
TRBV2	many	TRBJ2-1	NA	CASSGGFYGLQFF	TGTGCCAGCAGTGGGGGGTTCTATGGACTTCAGTTCTTC
TRBV5-5	NA	TRBJ2-1	NA	CASSQVEQFF	TGTGCCAGCAGCCAGGTCGAGCAGTTCTTC
TRBV20-1	few	TRBJ2-5	NA	CSVGLLETQYF	TGCAGTGTCGGGCTTTTAGAGACCCAGTACTTC
TRBV6-1	many	TRBJ1-2	TRBD1	CASRPGQGARGYTF	TGTGCCAGCAGACCGGGACAGGGGGCCCGGGGCTACACCTTC
TRBV29-1	NA	TRBJ2-5	NA	CSVEYRLQETQYF	TGCAGCGTTGAATATCGTCTCCAAGAGACCCAGTACTTC
TRBV5-1	few	TRBJ2-3	TRBD2	CASSLTRAGGVDTQYF	TGCGCCAGCAGCTTGACTCGGGCGGGAGGAGTGGATACGCAGTATTTT
TRBV7-2	NA	TRBJ2-2	NA	CASSPRPRGVTGELFF	TGTGCCAGCAGCCCCAGACCGAGAGGCGTCACCGGGGAGCTGTTTTTT
TRBV6-5	many	TRBJ2-4	NA	CASSYDMRTTGDIQYF	TGTGCCAGCAGTTACGACATGCGGACGACTGGGGACATTCAGTACTTC
TRBV12-3/TRBV12-4	few	TRBJ2-6	NA	CASSLHGGANVLTF	TGTGCCAGCAGTCTTCACGGGGGGGCCAACGTCCTGACTTTC
TRBV6-1	many	TRBJ2-7	NA	CASSLGPEEQYF	TGTGCCAGCAGTCTAGGGCCAGAGGAGCAGTACTTC
TRBV29-1	many	TRBJ2-6	NA	CSVYRPTERSGANVLTF	TGCAGCGTATATCGGCCCACCGAACGCTCTGGGGCCAACGTCCTGACTTTC
TRBV7-2	many	TRBJ2-1	TRBD2	CASSFLPTLAGGHNEQFF	TGTGCCAGCAGCTTCCTACCTACTTTAGCGGGAGGGCACAATGAGCAGTTCTTC
TRBV20-1	few	TRBJ2-3	TRBD2	CSARGGTSSADTQYF	TGCAGTGCTAGAGGTGGGACTAGCTCTGCCGATACGCAGTATTTT
TRBV5-1	few	TRBJ1-5	TRBD1	CASIPEGQSQPQHF	TGCGCCAGTATCCCCGAGGGACAGAGTCAGCCCCAGCATTTT
TRBV11-2	NA	TRBJ2-3	TRBD1	CASSLFGAGGVLTDTQYF	TGTGCCAGCAGCTTATTTGGGGCAGGGGGCGTACTGACAGATACGCAGTATTTT
TRBV30	few	TRBJ2-1	NA	CAWLTGGDNEQFF	TGTGCCTGGCTCACAGGGGGGGACAATGAGCAGTTCTTC
TRBV5-1	many	TRBJ2-7	TRBD2	CASKMAGGPGEQYF	TGCGCCAGCAAGATGGCGGGAGGGCCGGGAGAGCAGTACTTC